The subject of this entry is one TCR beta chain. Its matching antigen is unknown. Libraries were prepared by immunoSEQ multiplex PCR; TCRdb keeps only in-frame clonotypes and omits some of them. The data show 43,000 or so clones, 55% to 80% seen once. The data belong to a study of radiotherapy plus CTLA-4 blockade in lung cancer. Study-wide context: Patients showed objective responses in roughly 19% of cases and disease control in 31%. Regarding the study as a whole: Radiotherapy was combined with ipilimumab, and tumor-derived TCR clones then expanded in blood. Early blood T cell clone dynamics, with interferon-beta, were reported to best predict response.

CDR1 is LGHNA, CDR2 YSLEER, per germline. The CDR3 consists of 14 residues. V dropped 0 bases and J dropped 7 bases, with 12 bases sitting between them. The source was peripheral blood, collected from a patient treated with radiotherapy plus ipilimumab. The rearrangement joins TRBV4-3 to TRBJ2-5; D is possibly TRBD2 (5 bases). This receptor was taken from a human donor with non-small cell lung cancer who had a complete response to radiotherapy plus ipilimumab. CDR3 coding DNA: TGCGCCAGCAGCCAAGAACGGACTGCGAGGACCCAGTACTTC. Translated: CASSQERTARTQYF.